The clone carrying this T cell receptor beta chain was observed a few times. One end of the junction fails to match germline, which may point to a read error. These data originate in a study of regulatory T cells in long-lasting Graves disease. Noted time point: persistent/refractory GD, antithyroid drugs over 5 years with positive TRAb. Extracted RNA from PBMCs served as the source of the TCR library. According to the study, TCR beta libraries were built with iRepertoire HTBI primers and CDR3-region Arm-PCR. MiXCR, run by TCRdb on the multiplex PCR reads, gives a single entry per CDR3 protein. The sample yields around 460,000 distinct CDR3 sequences, 20% to 25% seen once. The sequencing used peripheral blood mononuclear cells (PBMCs), collected when the disease was refractory, from a patient treated with antithyroid drugs. The source of this sequence is a female donor with Graves disease.

In DNA form, the CDR3 reads TGCGCCAGCAGATTGGACAGGGGCACTGAAGCTTTCTTT. Translation: CASRLDRGTEAFF. The chain employs TRBV5-1 and TRBJ1-1; 9 nucleotides align to TRBD1. CDR1 and CDR2 from the germline V gene are SGHRS and YFSETQ. There are 13 residues in the CDR3.